This T cell receptor beta chain was observed in a study of T cell responses to AZD1222 COVID-19 vaccine. Study-level information: Pooling covered second doses at about 4 or about 12 weeks.

V was clipped by 3 bases and J by 0 bases, with 12 bases between them. CDR1 is MGHRA, CDR2 YSYEKL, per germline. The CDR3 is made up of 16 amino acids. On this clone itself: The antigen is undetermined.

Study results and limitations: Receipt of two AZD1222 doses was followed by a rise in Spike-specific TCR breadth and depth. Clonal diversity was possibly underestimated; the donors were predominantly white British and more often female.

This table comes from immunoSEQ multiplex PCR, and its TCRdb copy is limited to in-frame clones, with some not included. The table lists 110,000 to 150,000 clones, around 85% of them singletons. The receptor comes from an adult in good health. The sample consisted of peripheral blood, taken on day 0 of AZD1222 vaccination. The chain recombines TRBV4-1 with TRBJ1-3; weak D call: TRBD1 (6 bases). The CDR3 here is CASSQFGGGSGNTIYF. The CDR3 DNA reads as TGCGCCAGCAGCCAGTTCGGGGGCGGCTCTGGAAACACCATATATTTT.